These T cell receptor beta chains were read from a single sample in a study of blood T cell repertoires in COVID-19. Repertoires were generated with immunoSEQ multiplex PCR, while TCRdb's copy carries only in-frame clones and drops some. There are 300,000 to 450,000 clones in the sample; approximately 90% occur only once, and 3.9% lies in the top ten. Source material: peripheral blood. The source is a woman aged 60-75 years with COVID-19, enrolled during active disease. Both conserved end residues are part of each CDR3. A D gene is named only where the DNA matches it firmly. Not every row has a clone size; where given, it reads once, few, many or a size class.

v_gene	j_gene	d_gene	abundance	CDR3aa	CDR3nt
TRBV19	TRBJ1-2	TRBD1	once	CASSETGGRYGYTF	TGTGCCAGTAGCGAAACAGGGGGCAGGTATGGCTACACCTTC
TRBV18	TRBJ1-1	NA	NA	CASSPDRFNTEAFF	TGTGCCAGCTCACCCGACAGGTTCAACACTGAAGCTTTCTTT
TRBV18	TRBJ1-1	NA	NA	CASSLYDKRDTEAFF	TGTGCCAGCTCATTGTATGACAAACGCGACACTGAAGCTTTCTTT
TRBV29-1	TRBJ1-1	NA	once	CSAGQILNTEAFF	TGCAGCGCCGGACAGATCCTGAACACTGAAGCTTTCTTT
TRBV5-6	TRBJ2-2	TRBD1	NA	CASSLGTGGELFF	TGTGCCAGCAGCTTGGGGACAGGCGGGGAGCTGTTTTTT
TRBV4-1	TRBJ2-7	TRBD2	NA	CASSQERLAGDYEQYF	TGCGCCAGCAGCCAAGAACGACTAGCGGGGGACTACGAGCAGTACTTC
TRBV27	TRBJ1-2	TRBD1	NA	CASSLQGNYGYTF	TGTGCCAGCAGCCTACAGGGGAACTATGGCTACACCTTC
TRBV5-4	TRBJ2-3	TRBD1	NA	CASSYPGQNTDTQYF	TGTGCCAGCAGCTATCCGGGACAGAACACAGATACGCAGTATTTT
TRBV3-1/TRBV3-2	TRBJ2-1	TRBD2	NA	CASSQETGLAGWVEQFF	TGTGCCAGCAGCCAAGAAACGGGACTAGCGGGGTGGGTTGAGCAGTTCTTC
TRBV7-8	TRBJ2-2	TRBD2	NA	CASSLTSGGAYTGELFF	TGTGCCAGCAGCTTGACTAGCGGGGGGGCGTATACCGGGGAGCTGTTTTTT
TRBV27	TRBJ2-7	NA	few	CASSLTPDSFYEQYF	TGTGCCAGCAGTTTAACCCCGGACAGCTTCTACGAGCAGTACTTC
TRBV21-1	TRBJ1-4	NA	NA	CASSGREGVREKLFF	TGTGCCAGCAGCGGGCGTGAGGGGGTACGAGAAAAACTGTTTTTT
TRBV7-2	TRBJ2-3	TRBD2	NA	CASSWGLVAQYF	TGTGCCAGCAGCTGGGGACTAGTTGCGCAGTATTTT
TRBV5-4	TRBJ2-2	TRBD1	NA	CASSRTGGFTGELFF	TGTGCCAGCAGCCGGACAGGGGGCTTTACCGGGGAGCTGTTTTTT
TRBV7-8	TRBJ1-4	NA	few	CASSSGGAGLTNEKLFF	TGTGCCAGCAGCTCCGGGGGAGCGGGGCTTACTAATGAAAAACTGTTTTTT
TRBV6-5	TRBJ1-3	NA	NA	CASSSRSSGNTIYF	TGTGCCAGCAGTAGTAGGAGCTCTGGAAACACCATATATTTT
TRBV5-5	TRBJ1-1	TRBD1	NA	CASSLTGVNTEAFF	TGTGCCAGCAGCTTGACAGGGGTGAACACTGAAGCTTTCTTT
TRBV7-3	TRBJ1-1	TRBD1	NA	CASSQGQRTEAFF	TGTGCCAGCAGCCAGGGACAGCGAACTGAAGCTTTCTTT
TRBV2	TRBJ1-6	NA	once	CASSDSGDYNSPLHF	TGTGCCAGCAGTGACTCGGGAGACTATAATTCACCCCTCCACTTT
TRBV18	TRBJ1-5	NA	NA	CASSSGTTGNQPQHF	TGTGCCAGCTCTTCGGGGACAACGGGCAATCAGCCCCAGCATTTT
TRBV3-1/TRBV3-2	TRBJ2-4	TRBD1	NA	CASSQADRDRGILAKNIQYF	TGTGCCAGCAGCCAAGCCGACCGGGACAGGGGTATTCTAGCCAAAAACATTCAGTACTTC
TRBV19	TRBJ1-2	NA	NA	CASQRADYGYTF	TGTGCCAGCCAGCGGGCTGATTATGGCTACACCTTC
TRBV2	TRBJ1-4	NA	once	CASSPRGVPEKLFF	TGTGCCAGCAGTCCTCGGGGGGTTCCCGAAAAACTGTTTTTT
TRBV12-3/TRBV12-4	TRBJ1-2	NA	NA	CASLRGYYGYTF	TGTGCCAGCCTTCGGGGGTACTATGGCTACACCTTC
TRBV24-1	TRBJ2-3	NA	NA	CATSDARGGGAADTQYF	TGTGCCACCAGTGATGCCCGGGGTGGGGGGGCTGCAGATACGCAGTATTTT
TRBV7-3	TRBJ2-2	NA	NA	CASSPQGTTPGELFF	TGTGCCAGCAGCCCGCAGGGGACCACACCCGGGGAGCTGTTTTTT
TRBV5-1	TRBJ1-3	NA	NA	CASSPGSGNTIYF	TGCGCCAGCAGTCCAGGGTCTGGAAACACCATATATTTT
TRBV6-5	TRBJ1-3	NA	NA	CASSPRRRSGNTIYF	TGTGCCAGCTCACCCCGGAGACGCTCTGGAAACACCATATATTTT
TRBV28	TRBJ1-6	NA	NA	CASSLTGLGNSPLHF	TGTGCCAGCAGTTTAACAGGGTTAGGGAATTCACCCCTCCACTTT
TRBV28	TRBJ2-1	NA	once	CASSLTRQKGFF	TGTGCCAGCAGTCTCACACGACAGAAGGGGTTCTTC
TRBV7-3	TRBJ1-1	TRBD1	NA	CASSAMTGGLTEAFF	TGTGCCAGCAGCGCCATGACAGGGGGCCTCACTGAAGCTTTCTTT
TRBV15	TRBJ2-7	TRBD1	NA	CATSRGFSAGGLYEQYF	TGTGCCACCAGCAGGGGGTTCTCGGCAGGGGGCTTGTACGAGCAGTACTTC
TRBV4-2	TRBJ1-2	TRBD1	NA	CASSRDRNYGYTF	TGTGCCAGCAGCCGGGACAGGAACTATGGCTACACCTTC
TRBV12-3/TRBV12-4	TRBJ1-1	TRBD1	NA	CASSAIGQGEAFF	TGTGCCAGCAGTGCGATCGGACAGGGTGAAGCTTTCTTT
TRBV4-1	TRBJ2-7	NA	once	CASSQGPGSYEQYF	TGCGCCAGCAGCCAAGGTCCCGGGAGTTACGAGCAGTACTTC
TRBV6-5	TRBJ1-5	NA	NA	CASSYSRYSNQPQHF	TGTGCCAGCAGTTACTCGAGATATAGCAATCAGCCCCAGCATTTT